This T cell receptor (beta chain) was found in a study of blood T cells in healthy people across ages. Study-wide results and limits: Age advanced and TCR beta diversity per million T cells fell, roughly linearly.

Sample-barcoded 5' priming and a J-beta primer mix drove a second PCR of roughly 6 to 12 cycles. Each cDNA molecule was tagged by a template-switch adaptor with 12 random nucleotides. TCRdb used MiXCR to reprocess the 5' RACE reads, holding one entry per CDR3 protein. The sample contains 650,000 to 1,000,000 distinct CDR3 sequences, about 37% of which appear only once. This clonotype was seen more than once but under ten times. The antigen is undetermined. This CDR3 spans 14 amino acids. In germline, CDR1 is LGHNA, CDR2 YNFKEQ. Trimming pared 4 bases from V and 1 base from J, leaving 9 bases between. Specimen: blood. This clonotype was sampled from a man between 18 and 29 years old in good health. The chain has TRBV4-2 and TRBJ2-3; TRBD2 is a possible D gene (5 bases). The CDR3 DNA reads as TGTGCCAGCAGCCCGCGGCGGGGCACAGATACGCAGTATTTT. Translating gives CASSPRRGTDTQYF.